A single sample gave rise to the 20 T cell receptor beta chains below, sequenced in a study of T-cell memory formation after mild COVID-19. TCRdb passed the 5' RACE reads through MiXCR, listing each CDR3 protein once. The table has approximately 450,000 distinct CDR3 sequences, 18% seen once. The sequencing input was PBMCs or a T cell subset sorted from them (not recorded which). The receptors derive from an adult woman who had mild COVID-19 (a few samples of this study predate the infection). Cell type and time point are not known.

This clonotype was detected ten times or more. The genes are TRBV6-5 and TRBJ2-5; a weak D match, TRBD2 (6 bases). V was trimmed by 0 bases and J by 2 bases, leaving 13 bases between them. The germline CDR1 and CDR2 sequences are MNHEY and SVGAGI. The CDR3 is 16 amino acids. CDR3 sequence: CASSYSSTSPQETQYF. The CDR3 DNA reads TGTGCCAGCAGTTACTCATCGACTAGTCCACAAGAGACCCAGTACTTC.

This clonotype was seen a handful of times. The chain links TRBV20-1 to TRBJ2-1; D is perhaps TRBD1 or TRBD2 (5 bases each). V lost 0 bases and J 6 bases, leaving 15 bases between the germline ends. Germline loops: CDR1 DFQATT, CDR2 SNEGSKA (reference sequence). The CDR3 spans 15 residues. The CDR3 nucleotides read TGCAGTGCTAGAGATCTTGCCGGGGCTGGCAATGAGCAGTTCTTC. This codes for CSARDLAGAGNEQFF.

This sequence joins TRBV6-5 and TRBJ2-1; D possibly corresponds to TRBD2 (6 bases). Germline assignment: CDR1 MNHEY and CDR2 SVGAGI. The CDR3 is 17 amino acids. Trimming removed 3 bases at V and 8 bases at J, with 23 bases between. CDR3 sequence: CASSYRSGLPSSHEQFF. CDR3 in DNA: TGTGCCAGCAGTTATCGCTCGGGACTCCCTTCGTCACATGAGCAGTTCTTC.

The chain employs TRBV5-6 and TRBJ1-2; 10 positions agree with TRBD1. J was trimmed by 6 bases and V by 0 bases; bases with no gene match: 8. CDR3 length: 16 residues. Germline CDR1 and CDR2: SGHDT and YYEEEE. CDR3 protein: CASSLDSATGGNGYTF. The CDR3 DNA is TGTGCCAGCAGCTTGGATTCTGCGACAGGGGGCAATGGCTACACCTTC.

This clonotype was counted a few times. The V gene is TRBV2, the J gene TRBJ2-6; 12 bases are shared with TRBD2. CDR3 length: 20 amino acids. Trimming cost V 3 bases and J 2 bases; bases outside gene matches: 11. CDR1 and CDR2 from the germline V gene are SNHLY and FYNNEI. The CDR3 DNA follows: TGTGCCAGCAGTGACGAAACGCTAGCGGGGGGGCCCACTGGGGCCAACGTCCTGACTTTC. This translates into CASSDETLAGGPTGANVLTF.

In this sample, this clonotype turned up a few times. The gene calls are TRBV11-2 and TRBJ2-1; D gene ambiguous. CDR3 length: 13 amino acids. Germline CDR1 SGHAT, CDR2 FQNNGV. V lost 5 bases to trimming and J lost 8 bases, with 13 bases between them. The CDR3 coding sequence is TGTGCCAGCAGCCCAGTCCTCGGCGATGAGCAGTTCTTC. Protein product: CASSPVLGDEQFF.

The chain has TRBV5-1 and TRBJ2-7, with a tentative D call TRBD2 (7 bases). The V and J ends lost 1 base and 7 bases respectively, with 15 bases between them. This CDR3 comprises 14 residues. The germline V gene has CDR1 SGHRS and CDR2 YFSETQ. CDR3 region: CASSLSGGPGEQYF. The DNA for the CDR3 is TGCGCCAGCAGCTTGTCCGGGGGGCCGGGGGAGCAGTACTTC.

This clonotype was recorded at least ten times. CDR3 region: CASSESGTSGQETQYF. CDR3 sequence (DNA): TGTGCCAGCAGTGAATCCGGGACTAGCGGCCAAGAGACCCAGTACTTC. J is TRBJ2-5 and V is TRBV25-1, with TRBD2 matching over 11 bases. In germline, CDR1 is MGHDK, CDR2 SYGVNS. V lost 1 base and J lost 1; bases outside the gene matches: 2. This CDR3 spans 16 amino acids.

This clonotype was seen more than once but under ten times. V usage is TRBV18 and J usage is TRBJ2-7; the D gene is possibly TRBD1 (6 bases). V was pared by 4 bases and J by 6 bases, with 13 bases between. CDR3 length: 13 residues. Looked up from germline, CDR1 is KGHSH and CDR2 is LQKENI. The CDR3 spells CASSLDSATEQYF. The CDR3 bases are TGTGCCAGCTCACTGGACAGCGCTACCGAGCAGTACTTC. Together with reference TRBV18 and TRBJ2-7, the CDR3 gives the full variable domain: NAGVMQNPRHLVRRRGQEARLRCSPMKGHSHVYWYRQLPEEGLKFMVYLQKENIIDESGMPKERFSAEFPKEGPSILRIQQVVRGDSAAYFCASSLDSATEQYFGPGTRLTVT.

This chain links TRBV7-3 with TRBJ2-3, with D maybe TRBD2 (5 bases). Germline V gene data show CDR1 as SGHTA and CDR2 as FQGTGA. Between the trimmed V and J ends, which lost 5 bases and 5 bases, there was a span of 11 bases. CDR3 length: 13 residues. In DNA form, the CDR3 reads TGTGCCAGCAGCAAGACAAGCGGAGATACGCAGTATTTT. It translates to CASSKTSGDTQYF.

V gene TRBV9 combines with J gene TRBJ1-3, with D unresolved. Germline assignment: CDR1 SGDLS and CDR2 YYNGEE. Trimming left V 4 bases short and J 2 bases short, with 19 bases between. This CDR3 has 17 amino acids. This CDR3 reads CASSSRGWVGAGNTIYF. CDR3 bases: TGTGCCAGCAGCTCCCGAGGGTGGGTTGGCGCTGGAAACACCATATATTTT.

The CDR3 protein is CASSQDRGGTEAFF. The CDR3 nucleotides read TGCGCCAGCAGCCAGGACAGGGGGGGAACTGAAGCTTTCTTT. The V and J genes are TRBV5-1 and TRBJ1-1; TRBD1 matches 10 bases. The CDR3 loop spans 14 amino acids. Unmatched junction bases numbered 5, after V lost 4 bases and J lost 5 bases. Germline values: CDR1 SGHRS, CDR2 YFSETQ. The whole variable domain, filled in from reference TRBV5-1 and TRBJ1-1, reads KAGVTQTPRYLIKTRGQQVTLSCSPISGHRSVSWYQQTPGQGLQFLFEYFSETQRNKGNFPGRFSGRQFSNSRSEMNVSTLELGDSALYLCASSQDRGGTEAFFGQGTRLTVV.

The chain uses TRBV12-3 or TRBV12-4 and TRBJ1-4; TRBD1 is a possible D gene (6 bases). V was cut by 6 bases and J by 7 bases, with 15 bases left in between. The CDR3 totals 14 residues. The DNA for the CDR3 is TGTGCCAGCAGACCGGGGGGGGGCGGTGAAAAACTGTTTTTT. Translation: CASRPGGGGEKLFF.

This clonotype was counted only a few times. The rearrangement uses TRBV4-1 and TRBJ1-4; 9 bases fit TRBD1. Germline-derived CDR1 and CDR2 are MGHRA and YSYEKL. V gave up 0 bases and J gave up 10 bases; unmatched junction bases: 9. The length of the CDR3 is 16 residues. CDR3 amino acids: CASSQDSGTGTTKLFF. In DNA form, the CDR3 reads TGCGCCAGCAGCCAAGATTCGGGGACAGGGACTACAAAACTGTTTTTT.

This clonotype occurred a few times. This chain uses TRBV27 with TRBJ1-1, with D uncertain. CDR1 and CDR2 (germline): MNHEY, SMNVEV (reference sequence). This CDR3 region has 14 residues. Trimming stripped 6 bases from V and 0 bases from J, with 11 bases between. This CDR3 is CASRSGVLNTEAFF. The CDR3 nucleotides are TGTGCCAGCAGAAGCGGGGTCTTGAACACTGAAGCTTTCTTT.

The rearrangement joins TRBV3-1 to TRBJ2-1, with 16 positions matching TRBD2. This CDR3 contains 18 residues. The V gene's germline CDR1 is LGHDT and CDR2 YNNKEL (reference sequence). Losses at the gene ends were 0 bases for V and 7 bases for J; bases not matched to a gene: 6. The CDR3 DNA reads as TGTGCCAGCAGCCAAGAGGAGGGACTAGCGGGAGGGGAGAATGAGCAGTTCTTC. Translation gives CASSQEEGLAGGENEQFF.

This clonotype was detected a few times. The chain uses TRBV7-8 and TRBJ2-5; TRBD2 aligns across 7 bases. The CDR3 is 14 amino acids. Germline-derived CDR1 and CDR2 are SGHVS and FQNEAQ. Trimming removed 5 bases from V and 6 bases from J; junction bases left unmatched: 9. CDR3 sequence: CASSQRGSVQTQYF. In nucleotides, the CDR3 is TGTGCCAGCAGCCAGCGGGGTAGTGTGCAGACCCAGTACTTC.

The genes are TRBV29-1 and TRBJ2-7; either TRBD1 or TRBD2 may supply D (5 bases each). The CDR3 sequence is 14 residues long. Between the trimmed V and J ends, which lost 4 bases and 1 base, there was a span of 14 bases. Per the germline V gene, CDR1 is SQVTM and CDR2 is ANQGSEA. The CDR3 sequence: CSVGTGTYSYEQYF. CDR3 DNA sequence: TGCAGCGTTGGCACCGGGACGTATTCCTACGAGCAGTACTTC.

The chain employs TRBV20-1 and TRBJ2-1; 8 positions agree with TRBD2. Germline V gene data show CDR1 as DFQATT and CDR2 as SNEGSKA (reference sequence). V lost 0 bases to trimming and J lost 5 bases; unmatched junction nucleotides: 6. The CDR3 length is 15 residues. The CDR3 loop is CSARDNGRADNEQFF. In DNA, the CDR3 is TGCAGTGCTAGAGATAACGGGAGGGCCGACAATGAGCAGTTCTTC.

V gene TRBV6-5 combines with J gene TRBJ1-1; no firm D call. V was trimmed by 0 bases and J by 1 base, leaving 9 bases between them. The CDR3 consists of 15 residues. Germline CDR1 MNHEY, CDR2 SVGAGI. The CDR3 DNA reads TGTGCCAGCAGTTACTCCGAACAGCAGAACACTGAAGCTTTCTTT. This sequence encodes CASSYSEQQNTEAFF.